The next 30 T cell receptor beta chains were all read from a single sample in a study of technical replicates of blood from several donors. Clones were sequenced by immunoSEQ multiplex PCR, and TCRdb holds only the in-frame ones, with some missing. The sample includes approximately 100,000 clones, nearly 96% seen only once; the top ten take roughly 0.21%. Sequencing used T cells isolated from PBMCs. Receptors originate from a human donor in good health.

The V gene is TRBV30, the J gene TRBJ2-2; the D gene is possibly TRBD1 (5 bases). Trimming took 2 bases from V and 7 from J, leaving 8 bases between them. Germline CDR1 reads GTSNPN; CDR2 reads SVGIG (reference sequence). This CDR3 is 12 amino acids long. CDR3 nucleotide sequence: TGTGCCTGGAGTAAAGGGGTCGGGGAGCTGTTTTTT. This encodes CAWSKGVGELFF.

V and J are TRBV30 and TRBJ2-5; D unclear. Near its end, the DNA agrees better with TRBJ2-7, so the J call may be wrong. This CDR3 has 11 amino acids. The V gene's germline CDR1 is GTSNPN and CDR2 SVGIG (reference sequence). The chain's CDR3 is CAWSVSYEQYF. The CDR3 coding sequence is TGTGCCTGGAGTGTAAGTTACGAGCAGTACTTC.

This sequence joins TRBV7-3 and TRBJ2-3, with 12 bases matching TRBD1. This CDR3 comprises 16 residues. Germline lookup yields CDR1 SGHTA and CDR2 FQGTGA. The junction had 8 bases not matched to a gene; V was cut back by 4 bases and J by 6 bases. The CDR3 reads CASSSNPGQGADTQYF. The CDR3 nucleotides read TGTGCCAGCAGCTCCAATCCGGGACAGGGGGCGGATACGCAGTATTTT. Full variable domain (missing parts from reference TRBV7-3 and TRBJ2-3): GAGVSQTPSNKVTEKGKYVELRCDPISGHTALYWYRQSLGQGPEFLIYFQGTGAADDSGLPNDRFFAVRPEGSVSTLKIQRTERGDSAVYLCASSSNPGQGADTQYFGPGTRLTVL.

The chain employs TRBV25-1 and TRBJ1-4; the D gene is possibly TRBD1 (5 bases). This CDR3 is 14 amino acids long. CDR1 and CDR2 (germline): MGHDK, SYGVNS. With 2 bases removed from V and 7 bases from J, the gap between germline ends came to 11 bases. The CDR3 DNA reads TGTGCCAGCAGTGAACCCAGGGCGGCTGAAAAACTGTTTTTT. As protein: CASSEPRAAEKLFF.

This sequence joins TRBV4-1 and TRBJ2-1; no clear D. V lost 1 base to trimming and J lost 12 bases, with 16 bases between them. The CDR3 contains 14 residues. Per the germline V gene, CDR1 is MGHRA and CDR2 is YSYEKL. The CDR3 DNA is TGCGCCAGCAGCCAAGGTCTGCGAGAGCGAGGGCAGTTCTTC. Its translation: CASSQGLRERGQFF.

The chain has TRBV11-2 and TRBJ2-3; TRBD1 matches 8 bases. Germline CDR1 reads SGHAT; CDR2 reads FQNNGV. This CDR3 has 19 residues. After removal of 3 bases from V and 6 bases from J, the junction contained 20 bases not matched to a gene. The CDR3 DNA reads as TGTGCCAGCAGCTTCCTTTCCGTGTCGGCACAGGGGGTTAACGATACGCAGTATTTT. Translating gives CASSFLSVSAQGVNDTQYF.

The J gene is TRBJ2-7, the V gene TRBV4-2, with 8 bases that match TRBD2. The junction had 4 bases not matched to a gene; V was cut back by 4 bases and J by 2 bases. Germline loops: CDR1 LGHNA, CDR2 YNFKEQ. The CDR3 totals 14 residues. The CDR3 DNA reads as TGTGCCAGCAGCCTCCGAGCGGGGGCCTACGAGCAGTACTTC. This translates into CASSLRAGAYEQYF.

The J gene is TRBJ2-1, the V gene TRBV10-1, with D perhaps matching TRBD2 (5 bases). Trimming shortened V by 0 bases and J by 4 bases, and 13 bases separated the two germline ends. Germline CDR1 and CDR2: WNHNN and SYGVQD (reference sequence). CDR3 length: 16 residues. Here the CDR3 reads CASSESRPAGYNEQFF. The CDR3, as DNA: TGCGCCAGCAGTGAGTCGAGGCCGGCGGGTTACAATGAGCAGTTCTTC.

J is TRBJ1-1 and V is TRBV27; weak D call: TRBD1 (5 bases). V was cut by 3 bases and J by 1 base, with 9 bases left in between. The CDR3 runs 14 residues. The germline V gene encodes CDR1 MNHEY and CDR2 SMNVEV (reference sequence). The CDR3 region has the DNA TGTGCCAGCAGTTTCCGGGGGACGAACACTGAAGCTTTCTTT. Its protein is CASSFRGTNTEAFF.

Only one count was recorded for this clone. The chain has TRBV6-1 and TRBJ2-5, with TRBD1 matching over 8 bases. The trim removed 6 bases at V and 7 bases at J, leaving 10 bases unmatched. Germline-derived CDR1 and CDR2 are MNHNS and SASEGT. The CDR3 is 14 residues long. In DNA, the CDR3 is TGTGCCAGCAGGGCCCAGGGGGCAAGCGTGACCCAGTACTTC. This translates into CASRAQGASVTQYF.

This rearrangement joins TRBV5-6 to TRBJ1-1, with unresolved D. CDR1 is SGHDT, CDR2 YYEEEE, per germline. The V end was cut by 4 bases, the J end by 6 bases, with 19 bases between. The CDR3 has 15 amino acids. CDR3 protein: CASSPPGGIYSEAFF. The CDR3 bases are TGTGCCAGCAGCCCGCCGGGAGGGATCTACTCTGAAGCTTTCTTT.

The chain has TRBV18 and TRBJ2-3; weak D call: TRBD2 (5 bases). CDR1 and CDR2 from the germline V gene are KGHSH and LQKENI. Deletions cut 4 bases from V and 2 bases from J, with 10 bases between. The CDR3 totals 14 residues. CDR3 DNA: TGTGCCAGCTCACTAGGACTCAACACAGATACGCAGTATTTT. Protein: CASSLGLNTDTQYF.

The V and J genes are TRBV9 and TRBJ2-6, with TRBD2 matching 11 bases. J was trimmed by 0 bases and V by 0 bases; bases with no gene match: 5. From germline, CDR1 is SGDLS and CDR2 YYNGEE. The CDR3 is made up of 19 amino acids. CDR3: CASSVGLAGPNSGANVLTF. CDR3 nucleotide sequence: TGTGCCAGCAGCGTAGGACTAGCGGGGCCCAACTCTGGGGCCAACGTCCTGACTTTC. The variable domain in full, with the rest retrieved from reference TRBV9 and TRBJ2-6, is DSGVTQTPKHLITATGQRVTLRCSPRSGDLSVYWYQQSLDQGLQFLIQYYNGEERAKGNILERFSAQQFPDLHSELNLSSLELGDSALYFCASSVGLAGPNSGANVLTFGAGSRLTVL.

This clone was counted once. This sequence joins TRBV28 and TRBJ1-4; D call uncertain. This CDR3 is 13 amino acids long. V was cut by 7 bases and J by 6 bases, with 12 bases left in between. Looked up from germline, CDR1 is MDHEN and CDR2 is SYDVKM. The chain's CDR3 is CASMRSEDEKLFF. Here the CDR3 DNA reads TGTGCCAGCATGCGATCCGAGGATGAAAAACTGTTTTTT.

CDR3 in amino acids: CASSSRELAESPLHF. CDR3 DNA: TGTGCCAGTAGTAGCCGGGAGTTGGCGGAATCACCCCTCCACTTT. The chain combines TRBV19 with TRBJ1-6; D gene ambiguous. The CDR3 covers 15 residues. Germline lookup yields CDR1 LNHDA and CDR2 SQIVND (reference sequence). Trimming took 4 bases from V and 10 from J, leaving 17 bases between them.

The genes are TRBV5-5 and TRBJ2-6; D is possibly TRBD1 (6 bases). The CDR3 contains 15 residues. Trimming shortened V by 4 bases and J by 3 bases, and 11 bases separated the two germline ends. CDR1 and CDR2 (germline): SGHKS, YYEKEE (reference sequence). CDR3 bases: TGTGCCAGCAGCCAAGGGGGAAGTGGGGCCAACGTCCTGACTTTC. Translated: CASSQGGSGANVLTF.

The chain has TRBV9 and TRBJ1-4; TRBD1 agrees at 7 bases. This CDR3 spans 16 amino acids. J was trimmed by 6 bases and V by 4 bases; bases with no gene match: 12. The germline V gene has CDR1 SGDLS and CDR2 YYNGEE. CDR3 sequence: CASSSHQGQRHEKLFF. In DNA form, the CDR3 reads TGTGCCAGCAGCTCCCATCAGGGACAGCGGCATGAAAAACTGTTTTTT.

The rearrangement joins TRBV5-4 to TRBJ2-3; 7 bases line up with TRBD2. The CDR3 totals 16 residues. V dropped 5 bases and J dropped 2; count of bases not matched to a gene: 11. Per the germline V gene, CDR1 is SGHNT and CDR2 is YYREEE (reference sequence). CDR3 protein: CASSFYSAGSTDTQYF. CDR3 sequence (DNA): TGTGCCAGCAGTTTTTACTCAGCGGGGTCCACAGATACGCAGTATTTT.

The chain is built from TRBV11-2 and TRBJ2-2; D ambiguous. The ends were cut back, 5 bases at V and 2 bases at J, with 9 bases in the middle. This CDR3 spans 14 amino acids. Looked up from germline, CDR1 is SGHAT and CDR2 is FQNNGV. CDR3 nucleotide sequence: TGTGCCAGCAGCCCGACGACTAACACCGGGGAGCTGTTTTTT. Protein: CASSPTTNTGELFF.

DNA for the CDR3: TGTGCCAGCAGCGAGGTCGCTAGCGGAAGCACAGATACGCAGTATTTT. It yields the protein CASSEVASGSTDTQYF. The chain links TRBV7-9 to TRBJ2-3; 7 bases map to TRBD2. CDR1 is SEHNR, CDR2 FQNEAQ, per germline (reference sequence). This CDR3 comprises 16 residues. After removal of 5 bases from V and 0 bases from J, the junction contained 8 bases not matched to a gene.

The CDR3 is CASSPIPGLGGNNEQFF. CDR3 DNA: TGTGCCAGCAGTCCAATCCCAGGGCTCGGGGGGAACAATGAGCAGTTCTTC. The J gene is TRBJ2-1, the V gene TRBV5-6; 7 bases are a match to TRBD2. Germline loops: CDR1 SGHDT, CDR2 YYEEEE. Losses at the gene ends were 5 bases for V and 5 bases for J; bases not matched to a gene: 16. This CDR3 spans 17 amino acids.

V gene TRBV5-4 combines with J gene TRBJ2-3; 8 bases are shared with TRBD2. CDR1 is SGHNT, CDR2 YYREEE, per germline (reference sequence). The V gene end was trimmed by 4 bases and the J gene end by 2 bases; junction bases not matched to a gene: 6. This CDR3 is 15 amino acids long. The CDR3 DNA reads as TGTGCCAGCAGCCGGACTAGCCAACCCACAGATACGCAGTATTTT. Protein sequence: CASSRTSQPTDTQYF.

The chain employs TRBV5-1 and TRBJ1-1, with D possibly matching TRBD1 (5 bases). With 3 bases removed from V and 3 bases from J, the gap between germline ends came to 12 bases. The CDR3 contains 14 residues. Per germline, CDR1 SGHRS and CDR2 YFSETQ. This chain's CDR3 is CASSWEPGYTEAFF. The CDR3 region has the DNA TGCGCCAGCAGCTGGGAACCAGGGTACACTGAAGCTTTCTTT.

The rearrangement uses TRBV29-1 and TRBJ2-7; no firm D call. CDR1 is SQVTM, CDR2 ANQGSEA, per germline. The CDR3 spans 12 residues. Deletions cut 5 bases from V and 6 bases from J, with 14 bases between. Written as DNA, the CDR3 is TGCAGCGTTAACACCTCTCTCTCCGAGCAGTACTTC. As protein: CSVNTSLSEQYF.

In this sample, this clone turned up once. The chain is built from TRBV25-1 and TRBJ1-4, with 7 bases aligning to TRBD1. CDR1 is MGHDK and CDR2 is SYGVNS in the germline V gene. Trimming took 7 bases from V and 7 from J; bases not matched to a gene: 9. The CDR3 has 14 residues. In DNA, the CDR3 is TGTGCCAGCAACAACAGGGGACGAGGTGAAAAACTGTTTTTT. Translated, it gives CASNNRGRGEKLFF.

The chain couples TRBV11-2 to TRBJ2-7; 7 bases are shared with TRBD2. The CDR3 sequence is 12 residues long. CDR1 is SGHAT and CDR2 is FQNNGV in the germline V gene. Germline trimming cut 4 bases from V and 7 bases from J; bases unmatched to any gene: 4. The CDR3 DNA reads as TGTGCCAGCAGCTCGGGACTACTAGAGCAGTACTTC. This translates into CASSSGLLEQYF.

The rearrangement uses TRBV4-1 and TRBJ2-3; the D gene is possibly TRBD1 (6 bases). The CDR3 is 16 residues long. Germline CDR1 reads MGHRA; CDR2 reads YSYEKL. Trimming pared 2 bases from V and 4 bases from J, leaving 16 bases between. The CDR3 sequence: CASSQFPRGSPDTQYF. The DNA of the CDR3 is TGCGCCAGCAGCCAATTCCCCAGGGGATCTCCAGATACGCAGTATTTT.

The V gene is TRBV19, the J gene TRBJ1-1; TRBD1 matches at 8 bases. After removal of 4 bases from V and 5 bases from J, the junction contained 3 bases not matched to a gene. In germline, CDR1 is LNHDA, CDR2 SQIVND (reference sequence). The CDR3 has 13 residues. The CDR3 nucleotides are TGTGCCAGTAGTAATCAGGGGGCGACTGAAGCTTTCTTT. Translation gives CASSNQGATEAFF. Supplemented by reference TRBV19 and TRBJ1-1, the full variable domain reads DGGITQSPKYLFRKEGQNVTLSCEQNLNHDAMYWYRQDPGQGLRLIYYSQIVNDFQKGDIAEGYSVSREKKESFPLTVTSAQKNPTAFYLCASSNQGATEAFFGQGTRLTVV.

The rearrangement uses TRBV5-1 and TRBJ2-1; the match to TRBD2 covers 7 bases. This CDR3 is built from 16 residues. CDR1 SGHRS and CDR2 YFSETQ come from the germline V gene. V lost 9 bases to trimming and J lost 1 base; unmatched junction nucleotides: 13. Here the CDR3 DNA reads TGCGCCACCAGAGCACGGGAGGATCTTTCCTACAATGAGCAGTTCTTC. Its protein product is CATRAREDLSYNEQFF.

This chain connects TRBV30 to TRBJ2-7; the D gene is possibly TRBD2 (5 bases). CDR1 GTSNPN and CDR2 SVGIG come from the germline V gene (reference sequence). V dropped 2 bases and J dropped 2 bases, with 19 bases sitting between them. The CDR3 is made up of 16 amino acids. In DNA form, the CDR3 reads TGTGCCTGGAGTCCCCCTAACCGACTGGAGGCCTACGAGCAGTACTTC. Translation gives CAWSPPNRLEAYEQYF. Variable domain in full (rest from reference TRBV30 and TRBJ2-7): SQTIHQWPATLVQPVGSPLSLECTVEGTSNPNLYWYRQAAGRGLQLLFYSVGIGQISSEVPQNLSASRPQDRQFILSSKKLLLSDSGFYLCAWSPPNRLEAYEQYFGPGTRLTVT.